These 23 T cell receptor beta chains were all obtained from the same sample, sequenced in a study of early T cells in non-severe SARS-CoV-2 infection. TCRdb itself ran the 5' RACE reads through MiXCR, one entry per CDR3 protein. The sample has around 88,000 distinct CDR3 sequences, 13% to 15% seen once; the top ten hold 6.5% to 9%. Sequenced material: whole blood. The origin of the receptors is an adult who was a healthcare worker with PCR-confirmed SARS-CoV-2 infection or an uninfected control (not recorded which).

This clonotype was recorded many times. The genes are TRBV20-1 and TRBJ2-2; D gene unclear. The CDR3 has 16 amino acids. V lost 2 bases and J 6 bases, leaving 19 bases between the germline ends. Per germline, CDR1 DFQATT and CDR2 SNEGSKA (reference sequence). This chain's CDR3 is CSARLSLGNYPGELFF. CDR3 in DNA: TGCAGTGCTAGACTCTCCCTGGGTAATTACCCCGGGGAGCTGTTTTTT.

This clonotype was counted only a few times. This chain joins TRBV7-3 and TRBJ2-3, with TRBD2 identical over 9 bases. CDR3 length equals 15 residues. Germline V gene lookup returns CDR1 SGHTA and CDR2 FQGTGA. After removal of 5 bases from V and 4 bases from J, the junction contained 7 bases not matched to a gene. The CDR3 spells CASSPHSGGPDTQYF. In DNA, the CDR3 is TGTGCCAGCAGCCCCCATAGCGGGGGACCAGATACGCAGTATTTT.

Many counts were recorded for this clonotype. The V gene is TRBV12-3 or TRBV12-4, the J gene TRBJ1-2; TRBD1 aligns across 8 bases. The CDR3 extends over 14 amino acids. Losses at the gene ends were 6 bases for V and 4 bases for J; bases not matched to a gene: 7. CDR3 in DNA: TGTGCCAGCAGGGAACCCGGACAGGGCTATGGCTACACCTTC. Translation gives CASREPGQGYGYTF.

The chain links TRBV27 to TRBJ1-5; 7 bases are shared with TRBD1. The length of the CDR3 is 15 residues. The germline V gene encodes CDR1 MNHEY and CDR2 SMNVEV (reference sequence). The ends lost 6 bases at V and 6 bases at J; junction bases unmatched: 11. CDR3 protein: CASRYGDREGQPQHF. CDR3 nucleotide sequence: TGTGCCAGCAGATACGGAGACAGGGAAGGTCAGCCCCAGCATTTT.

This clonotype has more than one count but fewer than ten. This rearrangement joins TRBV15 to TRBJ1-3; D remains ambiguous. This CDR3 comprises 16 residues. V was trimmed by 0 bases and J by 0 bases, leaving 9 bases between them. The germline gives CDR1 LNHNV, CDR2 YYDKDF (reference sequence). CDR3 bases: TGTGCCACCAGCAGAGATCAGTTTAGCTCTGGAAACACCATATATTTT. Translating gives CATSRDQFSSGNTIYF.

By frequency in the sample, this clonotype is medium-sized (0.01 to 0.1%). The rearrangement links TRBV3-1 to TRBJ2-3, with D possibly matching TRBD2 (6 bases). Germline V lookup: CDR1 LGHDT, CDR2 YNNKEL (reference sequence). The CDR3 is made up of 17 amino acids. The V end was cut by 0 bases, the J end by 3 bases, with 16 bases between. The CDR3: CASSQDAGRDLTDTQYF. The CDR3 region has the DNA TGTGCCAGCAGCCAAGATGCGGGGCGGGACCTTACAGATACGCAGTATTTT.

This clonotype showed up just a few times. The V gene is TRBV7-3, the J gene TRBJ2-5; tentative D call: TRBD2 (7 bases). The CDR3 totals 14 residues. V gave up 0 bases and J gave up 4 bases, with 9 bases separating them. CDR1 is SGHTA and CDR2 is FQGTGA in the germline V gene. CDR3 protein: CASSLTGGRETQYF. In nucleotides, the CDR3 is TGTGCCAGCAGCTTAACGGGGGGGCGAGAGACCCAGTACTTC.

This chain links TRBV10-1 with TRBJ1-2, with 7 bases lining up with TRBD1. Germline loops: CDR1 WNHNN, CDR2 SYGVQD (reference sequence). Trimming cost V 2 bases and J 1 base; bases outside gene matches: 1. CDR3 length equals 14 residues. This CDR3 is CASSEGTDNYGYTF. The DNA of the CDR3 is TGCGCCAGCAGTGAGGGGACAGATAACTATGGCTACACCTTC.

This clonotype was observed many times. The CDR3 loop is CASSPLHTYAGEKLFF. CDR3 DNA: TGTGCCAGTAGTCCGCTCCACACGTACGCGGGCGAAAAACTGTTTTTT. The V and J genes are TRBV19 and TRBJ1-4, with unresolved D. Germline CDR1 reads LNHDA; CDR2 reads SQIVND (reference sequence). The CDR3 is 16 amino acids. Trimming stripped 5 bases from V and 8 bases from J, with 21 bases between.

This rearrangement joins TRBV29-1 to TRBJ2-3, with 8 bases identical to TRBD1. There are 14 residues in the CDR3. V lost 0 bases, J lost 4 bases, and 3 bases stayed unmatched. Germline assignment: CDR1 SQVTM and CDR2 ANQGSEA. This chain's CDR3 is CSVEEIQGADTQYF. The CDR3 nucleotides read TGCAGCGTTGAAGAGATACAGGGGGCAGATACGCAGTATTTT.

The sample holds a few counts of this clonotype. This chain connects TRBV29-1 to TRBJ2-1, with no clear D. The V end lost 0 bases, the J end lost 0 bases, and 12 bases lay between the germline ends. The CDR3 runs to 16 residues. Germline assignment: CDR1 SQVTM and CDR2 ANQGSEA. The CDR3 loop reads CSVEDPARSSYNEQFF. CDR3 nucleotides: TGCAGCGTTGAAGATCCAGCGCGGAGCTCCTACAATGAGCAGTTCTTC.

A few counts support this clonotype. The genes are TRBV7-6 and TRBJ1-3; D uncertain. CDR3 length: 16 amino acids. V was pared by 3 bases and J by 0 bases, with 12 bases between. In germline, CDR1 is SGHVS, CDR2 FNYEAQ. The CDR3 region is CASSFGRTNSGNTIYF. DNA for the CDR3: TGTGCCAGCAGCTTTGGTCGGACGAACTCTGGAAACACCATATATTTT.

This clonotype came up many times. The V gene is TRBV4-1, the J gene TRBJ1-1; TRBD1 is a possible D gene (5 bases). Trimming removed 0 bases from V and 3 bases from J, with 14 bases in between. CDR1 is MGHRA and CDR2 is YSYEKL in the germline V gene. The CDR3 length is 16 residues. In DNA, the CDR3 is TGCGCCAGCAGCCAAGATCAGGGTTCGCTTCACACTGAAGCTTTCTTT. It translates to CASSQDQGSLHTEAFF.

The chain is built from TRBV29-1 and TRBJ2-7; TRBD1 aligns across 8 bases. Germline CDR1 SQVTM, CDR2 ANQGSEA. V lost 6 bases and J lost 5; bases outside the gene matches: 9. The CDR3 is made up of 13 amino acids. The CDR3 is CSVSRGRGNEQYF. CDR3 nucleotide sequence: TGCAGCGTGAGCAGGGGGCGCGGGAACGAGCAGTACTTC.

This clonotype showed up many times. The rearrangement uses TRBV7-9 and TRBJ2-1; no firm D call. V was cut by 6 bases and J by 7 bases, with 10 bases left in between. CDR1 and CDR2 (germline): SEHNR, FQNEAQ (reference sequence). The CDR3 loop spans 12 amino acids. CDR3 nucleotide sequence: TGTGCCAGCAGTCCTGATGGGAATGAGCAGTTCTTC. Protein product: CASSPDGNEQFF.

In its sample, this clonotype was seen many times. The rearrangement joins TRBV9 to TRBJ1-2, with D maybe TRBD1 (5 bases). The CDR3 sequence is 14 residues long. CDR1 and CDR2 (germline): SGDLS, YYNGEE. The germline V and J ends were trimmed by 4 bases and 4 bases, with 14 bases remaining between them. The CDR3 DNA is TGTGCCAGCAGCCCCAGAGGGGTGAGCTATGGCTACACCTTC. This gives the protein CASSPRGVSYGYTF.

The chain carries TRBV7-3 and TRBJ2-1; 7 nucleotides match TRBD2. Germline CDR1 is SGHTA and CDR2 is FQGTGA. V was pared by 5 bases and J by 2 bases, with 9 bases of the junction left unmatched. CDR3 size: 16 residues. The CDR3 protein is CASSPGGGRTYNEQFF. CDR3 coding DNA: TGTGCCAGCAGCCCGGGGGGAGGGCGGACCTACAATGAGCAGTTCTTC.

This chain uses TRBV7-2 with TRBJ2-5; 7 bases map to TRBD2. This CDR3 is built from 14 residues. CDR1 and CDR2 from the germline V gene are SGHTA and FQGNSA. Trimming cost V 5 bases and J 4 bases; bases outside gene matches: 7. For the CDR3, the DNA is TGTGCCAGCAGCCGCTCGGGGGGTCGAGAGACCCAGTACTTC. Protein product: CASSRSGGRETQYF.

This clonotype was recorded at least ten times. The CDR3 coding sequence is TGTGCCAGCGGGACAGGGGGGCTCCAAGAGACCCAGTACTTC. It codes for CASGTGGLQETQYF. This chain connects TRBV6-5 to TRBJ2-5; 11 positions agree with TRBD1. Germline V CDR1 and CDR2: MNHEY, SVGAGI. V gave up 8 bases and J gave up 1 base; unmatched junction bases: 3. This CDR3 comprises 14 residues.

This sequence joins TRBV27 and TRBJ1-6, with a possible D match to TRBD1 (6 bases). Germline V gene lookup returns CDR1 MNHEY and CDR2 SMNVEV (reference sequence). The CDR3 runs to 13 residues. Deletions cut 6 bases from V and 9 bases from J, with 12 bases between. CDR3 nucleotide sequence: TGTGCCAGCAGAGGGGGACTCGCTTCACCCCTCCACTTT. This gives the protein CASRGGLASPLHF.

A few counts support this clonotype. The chain employs TRBV29-1 and TRBJ2-1; TRBD2 matches at 13 bases. V lost 4 bases to trimming and J lost 8 bases; unmatched junction nucleotides: 5. Germline CDR1 is SQVTM and CDR2 is ANQGSEA. The CDR3 has 14 residues. Written as DNA, the CDR3 is TGCAGCGTTGGCGGACTAGCGGGAGACCATGAGCAGTTCTTC. Amino acids: CSVGGLAGDHEQFF.

This chain links TRBV19 with TRBJ1-5; D remains unclear. Per the germline V gene, CDR1 is LNHDA and CDR2 is SQIVND (reference sequence). Between the trimmed V and J ends, which lost 3 bases and 2 bases, there was a span of 11 bases. This CDR3 region has 15 residues. The CDR3 sequence is CASSIRASRNQPQHF. The CDR3 nucleotides are TGTGCCAGTAGTATCCGGGCATCCCGCAATCAGCCCCAGCATTTT. The whole variable domain, filled in from reference TRBV19 and TRBJ1-5, reads DGGITQSPKYLFRKEGQNVTLSCEQNLNHDAMYWYRQDPGQGLRLIYYSQIVNDFQKGDIAEGYSVSREKKESFPLTVTSAQKNPTAFYLCASSIRASRNQPQHFGDGTRLSIL.

This clonotype was found a few times. This chain links TRBV7-6 with TRBJ2-7; unclear D gene. The ends were cut back, 3 bases at V and 5 bases at J, with 17 bases in the middle. This CDR3 spans 15 amino acids. Looked up from germline, CDR1 is SGHVS and CDR2 is FNYEAQ. Written as DNA, the CDR3 is TGTGCCAGCAGCTTGGGGTCGATGCTGGGCAACGAGCAGTACTTC. Translation gives CASSLGSMLGNEQYF.